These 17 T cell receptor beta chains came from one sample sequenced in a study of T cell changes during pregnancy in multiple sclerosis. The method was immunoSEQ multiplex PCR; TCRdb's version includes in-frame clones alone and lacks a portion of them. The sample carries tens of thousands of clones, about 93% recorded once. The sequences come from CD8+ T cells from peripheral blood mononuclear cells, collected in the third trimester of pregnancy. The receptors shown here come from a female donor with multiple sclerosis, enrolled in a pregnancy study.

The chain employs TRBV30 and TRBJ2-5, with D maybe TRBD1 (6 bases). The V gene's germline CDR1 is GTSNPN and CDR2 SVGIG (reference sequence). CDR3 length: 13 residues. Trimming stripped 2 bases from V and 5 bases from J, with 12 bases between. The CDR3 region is CAWSSGVQETQYF. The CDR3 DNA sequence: TGTGCCTGGAGTTCAGGGGTCCAGGAGACCCAGTACTTC. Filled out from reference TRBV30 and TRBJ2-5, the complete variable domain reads SQTIHQWPATLVQPVGSPLSLECTVEGTSNPNLYWYRQAAGRGLQLLFYSVGIGQISSEVPQNLSASRPQDRQFILSSKKLLLSDSGFYLCAWSSGVQETQYFGPGTRLLVL.

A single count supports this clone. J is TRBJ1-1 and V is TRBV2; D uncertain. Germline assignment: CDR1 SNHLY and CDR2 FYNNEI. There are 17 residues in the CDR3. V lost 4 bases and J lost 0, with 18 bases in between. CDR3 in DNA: TGTGCCAGCAGTGTAGATCCTCAGGCAGAGATGAACACTGAAGCTTTCTTT. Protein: CASSVDPQAEMNTEAFF.

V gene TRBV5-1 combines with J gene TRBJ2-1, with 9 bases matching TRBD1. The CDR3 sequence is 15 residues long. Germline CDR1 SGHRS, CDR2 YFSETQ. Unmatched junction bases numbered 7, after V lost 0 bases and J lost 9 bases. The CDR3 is CASSLEGQGGSEQFF. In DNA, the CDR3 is TGCGCCAGCAGCTTGGAGGGACAGGGTGGAAGTGAGCAGTTCTTC.

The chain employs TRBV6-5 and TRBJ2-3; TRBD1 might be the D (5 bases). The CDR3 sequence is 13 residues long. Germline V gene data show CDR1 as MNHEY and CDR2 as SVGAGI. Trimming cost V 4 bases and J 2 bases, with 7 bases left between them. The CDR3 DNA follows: TGTGCCAGCAGTTCGACAGCCACAGATACGCAGTATTTT. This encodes CASSSTATDTQYF.

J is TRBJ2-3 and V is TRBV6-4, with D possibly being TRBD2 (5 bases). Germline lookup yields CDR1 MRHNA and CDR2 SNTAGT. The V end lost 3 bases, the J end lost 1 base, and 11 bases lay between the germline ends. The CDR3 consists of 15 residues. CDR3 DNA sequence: TGTGCCAGCAGTGAGGGTGTCGGGGGCACAGATACGCAGTATTTT. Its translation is CASSEGVGGTDTQYF.

This chain's CDR3 is CASSPRDSYNEQFF. Here the CDR3 DNA reads TGTGCCAGCAGCCCCCGAGACAGCTACAATGAGCAGTTCTTC. The V gene is TRBV6-4, the J gene TRBJ2-1; possibly TRBD1 for D (5 bases). This CDR3 spans 14 amino acids. V was shortened by 6 bases and J by 3 bases, with 12 bases between the two germline ends. Germline lookup yields CDR1 MRHNA and CDR2 SNTAGT.

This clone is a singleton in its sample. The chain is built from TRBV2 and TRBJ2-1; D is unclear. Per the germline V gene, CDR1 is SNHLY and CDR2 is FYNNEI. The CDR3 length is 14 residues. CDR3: CATGPLDTVNEQFF. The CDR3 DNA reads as TGTGCTACTGGCCCCCTAGATACGGTCAATGAGCAGTTCTTC. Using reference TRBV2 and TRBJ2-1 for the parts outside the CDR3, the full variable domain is EPEVTQTPSHQVTQMGQEVILRCVPISNHLYFYWYRQILGQKVEFLVSFYNNEISEKSEIFDDQFSVERPDGSNFTLKIRSTKLEDSAMYFCATGPLDTVNEQFFGPGTRLTVL.

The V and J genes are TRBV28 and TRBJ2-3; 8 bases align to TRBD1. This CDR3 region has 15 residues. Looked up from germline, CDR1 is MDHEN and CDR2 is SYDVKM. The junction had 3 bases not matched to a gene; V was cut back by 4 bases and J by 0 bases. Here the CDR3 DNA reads TGTGCCAGCAGTTACTGGACAGGGAGCACAGATACGCAGTATTTT. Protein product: CASSYWTGSTDTQYF.

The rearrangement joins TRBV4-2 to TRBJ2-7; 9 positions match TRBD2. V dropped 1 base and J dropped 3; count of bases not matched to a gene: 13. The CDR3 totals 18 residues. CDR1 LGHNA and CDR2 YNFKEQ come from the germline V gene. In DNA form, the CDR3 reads TGTGCCAGCAGCCAAGCCTTAACCCTAGCGGGATTGGGCTACGAGCAGTACTTC. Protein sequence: CASSQALTLAGLGYEQYF.

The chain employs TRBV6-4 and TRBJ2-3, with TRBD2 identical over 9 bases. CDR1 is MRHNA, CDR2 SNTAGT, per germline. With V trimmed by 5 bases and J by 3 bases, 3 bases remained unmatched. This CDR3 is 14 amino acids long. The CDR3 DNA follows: TGTGCCAGCAGTAGACTAGCGGAAACAGATACGCAGTATTTT. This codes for CASSRLAETDTQYF.

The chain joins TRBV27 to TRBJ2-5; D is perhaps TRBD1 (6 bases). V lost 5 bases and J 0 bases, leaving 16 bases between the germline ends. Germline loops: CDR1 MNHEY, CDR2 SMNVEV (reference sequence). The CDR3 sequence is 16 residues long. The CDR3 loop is CASSPISHRDQETQYF. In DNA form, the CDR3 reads TGTGCCAGCAGTCCCATCTCTCACAGGGACCAAGAGACCCAGTACTTC.

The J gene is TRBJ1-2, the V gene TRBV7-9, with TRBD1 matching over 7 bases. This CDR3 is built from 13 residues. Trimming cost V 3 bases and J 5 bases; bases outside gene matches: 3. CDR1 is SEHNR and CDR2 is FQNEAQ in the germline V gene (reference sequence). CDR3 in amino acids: CASSFDREYGYTF. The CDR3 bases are TGTGCCAGCAGCTTCGACAGGGAGTATGGCTACACCTTC.

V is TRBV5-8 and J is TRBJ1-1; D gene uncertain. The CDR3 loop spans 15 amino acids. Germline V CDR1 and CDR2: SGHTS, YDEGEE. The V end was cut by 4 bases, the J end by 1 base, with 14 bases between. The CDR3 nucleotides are TGTGCCAGCAGCCCAGGTGGGTTTGGGAACACTGAAGCTTTCTTT. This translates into CASSPGGFGNTEAFF.

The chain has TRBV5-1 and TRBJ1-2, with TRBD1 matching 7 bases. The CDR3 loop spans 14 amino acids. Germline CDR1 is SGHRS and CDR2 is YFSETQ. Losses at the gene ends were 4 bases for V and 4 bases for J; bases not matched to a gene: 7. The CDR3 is CASSPRTGAYGYTF. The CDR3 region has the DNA TGCGCCAGCAGCCCCCGGACAGGTGCCTATGGCTACACCTTC.

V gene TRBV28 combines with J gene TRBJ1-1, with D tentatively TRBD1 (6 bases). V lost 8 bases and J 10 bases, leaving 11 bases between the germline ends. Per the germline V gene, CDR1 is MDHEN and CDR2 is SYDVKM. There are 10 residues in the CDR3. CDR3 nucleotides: TGTGCCAGCGGGGGCACCGGAGCTTTCTTT. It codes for CASGGTGAFF. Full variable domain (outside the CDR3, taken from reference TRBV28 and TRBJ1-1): DVKVTQSSRYLVKRTGEKVFLECVQDMDHENMFWYRQDPGLGLRLIYFSYDVKMKEKGDIPEGYSVSREKKERFSLILESASTNQTSMYLCASGGTGAFFGQGTRLTVV.

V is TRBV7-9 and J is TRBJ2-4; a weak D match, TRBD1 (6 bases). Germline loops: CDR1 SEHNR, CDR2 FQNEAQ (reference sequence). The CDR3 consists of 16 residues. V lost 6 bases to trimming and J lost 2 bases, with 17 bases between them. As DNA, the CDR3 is TGTGCCAGCAGTTACCAAACAGGGTCAACCAAAAACATTCAGTACTTC. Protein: CASSYQTGSTKNIQYF.

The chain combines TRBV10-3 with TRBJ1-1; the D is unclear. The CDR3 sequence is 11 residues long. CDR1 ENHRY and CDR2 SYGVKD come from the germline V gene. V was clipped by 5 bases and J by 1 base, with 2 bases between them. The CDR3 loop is CAISQNTEAFF. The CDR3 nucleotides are TGTGCCATCAGTCAGAACACTGAAGCTTTCTTT.